The next 22 T cell receptor beta chains were all read from a single sample in a study of technical replicates of blood from a few donors. Profiled with immunoSEQ multiplex PCR; TCRdb holds only in-frame clones, not every one. The sample holds 12,000 or so clones; about 90% are singletons and the top ten take around 8.8%. The sequencing sample was made of PBMCs. The source is a human donor in good health.

This clone was counted a few times. The rearrangement uses TRBV19 and TRBJ1-5; D not certain. Trimming shortened V by 0 bases and J by 2 bases, and 5 bases separated the two germline ends. This CDR3 contains 14 residues. Germline lookup yields CDR1 LNHDA and CDR2 SQIVND (reference sequence). The CDR3 DNA reads as TGTGCCAGTAGTATAGATGTAGGCAATCAGCCCCAGCATTTT. This sequence encodes CASSIDVGNQPQHF.

CDR3: CASSESGAWSGYTF. The CDR3, as DNA: TGCGCCAGCAGTGAGTCGGGAGCGTGGAGTGGCTACACCTTC. This chain connects TRBV10-2 to TRBJ1-2; D unclear. V was pared by 0 bases and J by 7 bases, with 12 bases between. Looked up from germline, CDR1 is WSHSY and CDR2 is SAAADI. CDR3 length: 14 residues.

The gene calls are TRBV6-4 and TRBJ2-1; 8 bases align to TRBD2. V dropped 5 bases and J dropped 6; count of bases not matched to a gene: 9. The CDR3 runs 15 residues. CDR1 MRHNA and CDR2 SNTAGT come from the germline V gene. The CDR3 DNA reads as TGTGCCAGCAGTCCCGGAGAGCGGGAGTTCAATGAGCAGTTCTTC. It yields the protein CASSPGEREFNEQFF.

The chain recombines TRBV29-1 with TRBJ2-6; TRBD1 aligns across 8 bases. V gave up 7 bases and J gave up 2 bases; unmatched junction bases: 7. Germline V gene sequence: CDR1 SQVTM, CDR2 ANQGSEA. This CDR3 contains 15 residues. The CDR3, as DNA: TGCAGCGCCGTACAGGGGGTTACTGGGGCCAACGTCCTGACTTTC. Translated, it gives CSAVQGVTGANVLTF.

The chain recombines TRBV5-6 with TRBJ2-1; 8 positions match TRBD2. Germline-derived CDR1 and CDR2 are SGHDT and YYEEEE. This CDR3 spans 15 amino acids. J gave up 6 bases and V 2 bases, and 7 bases lay outside the gene matches. CDR3: CASSLAGVSLNEQFF. For the CDR3, the DNA is TGTGCCAGCAGCTTAGCGGGAGTGAGCCTCAATGAGCAGTTCTTC.

The CDR3 DNA sequence: TGTGCAGAAGGGCGGGATCGGGATGAGCAGTTCTTC. It encodes CAEGRDRDEQFF. This chain joins TRBV6-6 and TRBJ2-1; the D gene is possibly TRBD2 (6 bases). The CDR3 totals 12 residues. Germline CDR1 is MNHNY and CDR2 is SVGAGI (reference sequence).

The chain uses TRBV28 and TRBJ2-7, with 7 bases aligning to TRBD1. The J segment lost 0 bases and the V segment lost 5 bases, leaving 7 bases of the junction unmatched. The germline CDR1 and CDR2 sequences are MDHEN and SYDVKM. This CDR3 contains 15 residues. In nucleotides, the CDR3 is TGTGCCAGCAGTCCAGGGACAGCGACCTCCTACGAGCAGTACTTC. Protein sequence: CASSPGTATSYEQYF.

The V call is TRBV19, the J call TRBJ1-1, with D hard to call. The length of the CDR3 is 15 residues. V lost 3 bases, J lost 6 bases, and 17 bases lay in between. The germline V gene has CDR1 LNHDA and CDR2 SQIVND (reference sequence). CDR3 nucleotide sequence: TGTGCCAGTAGTATCCCGGGAACGACAACCGCTGAAGCTTTCTTT. It specifies CASSIPGTTTAEAFF.

This chain links TRBV5-1 with TRBJ2-5; 8 bases align to TRBD1. CDR1 and CDR2 from the germline V gene are SGHRS and YFSETQ. This CDR3 is built from 16 residues. V lost 5 bases, J lost 5 bases, and 14 bases stayed unmatched. CDR3 DNA sequence: TGCGCCAGCAGTCCTAACAGACAGGGGCAAGGGGAGACCCAGTACTTC. This codes for CASSPNRQGQGETQYF.

The chain employs TRBV2 and TRBJ1-3, with 9 bases fitting TRBD1. Losses at the gene ends were 6 bases for V and 2 bases for J; bases not matched to a gene: 8. The length of the CDR3 is 16 residues. Germline-derived CDR1 and CDR2 are SNHLY and FYNNEI. CDR3 nucleotide sequence: TGTGCCAGCAGCGGGGGGACAGGGAGAGCTGGAAACACCATATATTTT. Its translation is CASSGGTGRAGNTIYF. Full variable domain (rest looked up from reference TRBV2 and TRBJ1-3): EPEVTQTPSHQVTQMGQEVILRCVPISNHLYFYWYRQILGQKVEFLVSFYNNEISEKSEIFDDQFSVERPDGSNFTLKIRSTKLEDSAMYFCASSGGTGRAGNTIYFGEGSWLTVV.

This chain connects TRBV6-4 to TRBJ2-2, with TRBD1 matching over 9 bases. The CDR3 totals 15 residues. V lost 6 bases and J lost 4; bases outside the gene matches: 6. Germline V CDR1 and CDR2: MRHNA, SNTAGT. This CDR3 is CASRAGTGFTGELFF. CDR3 sequence (DNA): TGTGCCAGCAGAGCCGGGACAGGGTTCACCGGGGAGCTGTTTTTT.

The chain is built from TRBV29-1 and TRBJ1-1, with a weak D call TRBD1 (5 bases). This CDR3 has 14 amino acids. Between the trimmed V and J ends, which lost 7 bases and 5 bases, there was a span of 20 bases. From germline, CDR1 is SQVTM and CDR2 ANQGSEA. CDR3 sequence (DNA): TGCAGCGCAACTTACGGGGGAATGGGAACTGAAGCTTTCTTT. Amino acid sequence: CSATYGGMGTEAFF.

V and J are TRBV10-1 and TRBJ2-7, with D possibly matching TRBD1 (5 bases). The CDR3 extends over 15 amino acids. The germline V gene has CDR1 WNHNN and CDR2 SYGVQD (reference sequence). Trimming left V 3 bases short and J 6 bases short, with 18 bases between. DNA of the CDR3: TGCGCCAGCAGTGATGGTCAGGGAAGGGGTTCCGAGCAGTACTTC. Encoded protein: CASSDGQGRGSEQYF.

The V gene is TRBV5-4, the J gene TRBJ2-5; 9 nucleotides align to TRBD1. V was clipped by 3 bases and J by 7 bases; unmatched bases: 13. CDR3 length equals 16 residues. The germline V gene has CDR1 SGHNT and CDR2 YYREEE (reference sequence). This CDR3 reads CASSSEGYRGRGTQYF. CDR3 DNA sequence: TGTGCCAGCAGCTCGGAGGGCTACAGGGGGCGGGGGACCCAGTACTTC.

The chain uses TRBV6-6 and TRBJ1-1, with 7 bases aligning to TRBD1. Germline values: CDR1 MNHNY, CDR2 SVGAGI (reference sequence). This CDR3 region has 14 residues. The J segment lost 1 base and the V segment lost 2 bases, leaving 1 base of the junction unmatched. The CDR3 loop reads CASSYQGENTEAFF. The CDR3, as DNA: TGTGCCAGCAGTTACCAGGGGGAGAACACTGAAGCTTTCTTT.

This chain links TRBV27 with TRBJ2-7; tentatively, D is TRBD1 (6 bases). This CDR3 is 14 amino acids long. Germline V gene data show CDR1 as MNHEY and CDR2 as SMNVEV (reference sequence). The germline V and J ends were trimmed by 3 bases and 3 bases, with 12 bases remaining between them. The CDR3 DNA reads TGTGCCAGCAGTTTCGGGACATACAGCTACGAGCAGTACTTC. Translating it yields CASSFGTYSYEQYF.

The chain carries TRBV27 and TRBJ2-7; 9 nucleotides align to TRBD2. The germline V gene encodes CDR1 MNHEY and CDR2 SMNVEV (reference sequence). J gave up 4 bases and V 6 bases, and 10 bases lay outside the gene matches. The CDR3 has 15 amino acids. In DNA form, the CDR3 reads TGTGCCAGCAGCCCACAGGGGAGCGGGGGGTACGAGCAGTACTTC. Protein sequence: CASSPQGSGGYEQYF.

This clone has only one observation. The chain couples TRBV10-1 to TRBJ1-1, with D unresolved. The V gene's germline CDR1 is WNHNN and CDR2 SYGVQD (reference sequence). V was shortened by 7 bases and J by 2 bases, with 14 bases between the two germline ends. This CDR3 spans 14 amino acids. CDR3 sequence: CASTPWRPNTEAFF. CDR3 nucleotides: TGCGCCAGCACCCCGTGGAGACCAAACACTGAAGCTTTCTTT.

The chain joins TRBV4-1 to TRBJ2-6; D uncertain. The germline V gene has CDR1 MGHRA and CDR2 YSYEKL. The CDR3 is 15 amino acids. Trimming pared 3 bases from V and 2 bases from J, leaving 8 bases between. The CDR3 nucleotides are TGCGCCAGCAGCCAGGGCTTACCTGGGGCCAACGTCCTGACTTTC. Translation gives CASSQGLPGANVLTF.

This clone has just one count. The V call is TRBV11-2, the J call TRBJ1-3, with D unresolved. The CDR3 has 13 amino acids. Trimming removed 2 bases from V and 3 bases from J, with 5 bases in between. Germline values: CDR1 SGHAT, CDR2 FQNNGV. The CDR3 coding sequence is TGTGCCAGCAGCTTACAGTTTGGAAACACCATATATTTT. Protein sequence: CASSLQFGNTIYF.

The CDR3 DNA sequence: TGTGCCTGGAGTGATGGTGGAGGACTCTACAATGAGCAGTTCTTC. Amino acid sequence: CAWSDGGGLYNEQFF. This chain joins TRBV30 and TRBJ2-1; weak D call: TRBD2 (5 bases). The CDR3 is made up of 15 amino acids. The V gene lost 1 base and the J gene lost 3 bases, with 13 bases spanning the gap. Germline CDR1 and CDR2: GTSNPN and SVGIG (reference sequence).

The chain recombines TRBV7-3 with TRBJ1-1; D is perhaps TRBD1 (5 bases). Germline-derived CDR1 and CDR2 are SGHTA and FQGTGA. V was cut by 2 bases and J by 0 bases, with 19 bases left in between. The CDR3 contains 18 residues. DNA of the CDR3: TGTGCCAGCAGCTTAGGGTCCGAGACAGTCGGAATGAACACTGAAGCTTTCTTT. Its translation is CASSLGSETVGMNTEAFF.